This TCR beta chain was captured by sequencing in a study of beta chain features in type 1 diabetes. Study conclusions and caveats: Shortening that was moderate but significant affected the TCRB CDR3s of Type 1 diabetes patients in all four CD4+ subsets. Patients and controls would share equally any PCR tilt toward shorter templates.

Using CD45RO/CCR7/CD25/CD127/CD95/CD27, CD4+ naive, central memory, regulatory and stem cell-like memory cells were sorted. Regarding this clone: The target antigen is unknown.

The isolated RNA, all of it, was reverse transcribed, so expressed TCRB transcripts were what got sequenced. Some 3.6 million reads was the average for naive, central memory and regulatory T cell samples. Clones were sequenced by immunoSEQ multiplex PCR, and TCRdb holds only the in-frame ones, with some missing. The sample has about half a million clones, approximately 30% seen once. This CDR3 comprises 13 residues. Germline assignment: CDR1 SGHTA and CDR2 FQGNSA. V lost 3 bases, J lost 2 bases, and 7 bases lay in between. This sequence joins TRBV7-2 and TRBJ2-5; D remains ambiguous. The receptor was isolated from a man between 18 and 29 years old in good health. The specimen sequenced was naive CD4+ T cells from blood. CDR3 bases: TGTGCCAGCAGCTTCCATGGTCAAGAGACCCAGTACTTC. This codes for CASSFHGQETQYF.